This T cell receptor beta chain was sequenced during a study of Ad26.COV2.S vaccination and SARS-CoV-2 variants. Study summary: Once, or twice with 56 days between doses, Ad26.COV2.S was given intramuscularly.

This table comes from immunoSEQ multiplex PCR, and its TCRdb copy is limited to in-frame clones, with some not included. The table lists 300,000 to 350,000 clones, roughly 90% of them singletons. Overall study results and limits: Spike-specific CD8+ and CD4+ T cell responses reportedly showed substantial breadth after vaccination.

A note on this clone: Its specificity is unknown.

Sample treatment: around 19 received Ad26.COV2.S at low or high dose, single or two shots; about 5 received placebo; per-sample allocation not given. The study sampled participants on day 63 after the first vaccine or placebo injection. Recruitment in Boston yielded a donor of adult age, 18-55 years. The sample was peripheral blood, taken in a trial of Ad26.COV2.S vaccine versus placebo. The sequence derives from a person between 18 and 65 years old who received the Ad26.COV2.S COVID-19 vaccine or a placebo.

CDR3 nucleotides: TGCAGCGCTCTGACAGGGGGAACCTACGAGCAGTACTTC. Translated: CSALTGGTYEQYF. The chain couples TRBV29-1 to TRBJ2-7; 9 bases are shared with TRBD1. Germline V lookup: CDR1 SQVTM, CDR2 ANQGSEA. This CDR3 is built from 13 residues. The V segment lost 7 bases and the J segment 2 bases; nucleotides outside the gene matches: 6.